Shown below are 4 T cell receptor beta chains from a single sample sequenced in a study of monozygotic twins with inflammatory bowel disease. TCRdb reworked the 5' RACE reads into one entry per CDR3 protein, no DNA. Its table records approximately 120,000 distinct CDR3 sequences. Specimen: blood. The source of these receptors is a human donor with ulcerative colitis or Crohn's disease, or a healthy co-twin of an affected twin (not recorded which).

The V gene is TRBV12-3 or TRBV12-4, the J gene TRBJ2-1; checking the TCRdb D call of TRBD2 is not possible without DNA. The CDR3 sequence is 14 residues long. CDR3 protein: CASSLERVPDEQFF.

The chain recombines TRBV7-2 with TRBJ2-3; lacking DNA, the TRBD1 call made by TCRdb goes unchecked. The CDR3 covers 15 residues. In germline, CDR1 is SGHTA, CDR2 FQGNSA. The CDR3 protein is CASSFLAGNTDTQYF.

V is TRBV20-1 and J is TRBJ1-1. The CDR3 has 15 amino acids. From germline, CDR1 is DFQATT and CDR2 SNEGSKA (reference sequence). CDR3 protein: CSVSAARGEDTEAFF.

The CDR3: CAISELAGGGPDTQYF. This rearrangement joins TRBV10-3 to TRBJ2-3; TCRdb's D call, TRBD2, is unchecked because there is no DNA. Looked up from germline, CDR1 is ENHRY and CDR2 is SYGVKD. The CDR3 totals 16 residues.